The text below deals with one T cell receptor (beta chain). Reverse transcription used about 0.5 to 1 ug RNA and random hexamers. Multiplex immunoSEQ PCR targeted 54 Vbeta and 13 Jbeta TCR beta segments. Using its own MiXCR run on the immunoSEQ multiplex PCR reads, TCRdb lists one record per CDR3 protein. Seen here are 200,000 or so distinct CDR3 sequences, around 96% observed once, and the top ten hold about 0.09%. CD8+ and CD4+ T cells circulating in blood were sequenced for TCR beta. Stable or active relapsing-remitting multiple sclerosis, untreated and meeting revised McDonald criteria, defined the controls. TEMRA cells were FACS-enriched, while CD8+ and CD4+ T cells were negatively isolated. This entry is derived from a study of CD8 T cells in Susac syndrome. Specimen: CD4+ T cells from PBMCs. This receptor was taken from a human donor with multiple sclerosis.

CDR3 in amino acids: CASSQDRKAYNEQFF. The CDR3 DNA reads as TGCGCCAGCAGCCAAGATCGAAAGGCGTACAATGAGCAGTTCTTC. The J gene is TRBJ2-1, the V gene TRBV4-1, with no clear D. Trimming shortened V by 0 bases and J by 4 bases, and 10 bases separated the two germline ends. The germline CDR1 and CDR2 sequences are MGHRA and YSYEKL. This CDR3 spans 15 amino acids.